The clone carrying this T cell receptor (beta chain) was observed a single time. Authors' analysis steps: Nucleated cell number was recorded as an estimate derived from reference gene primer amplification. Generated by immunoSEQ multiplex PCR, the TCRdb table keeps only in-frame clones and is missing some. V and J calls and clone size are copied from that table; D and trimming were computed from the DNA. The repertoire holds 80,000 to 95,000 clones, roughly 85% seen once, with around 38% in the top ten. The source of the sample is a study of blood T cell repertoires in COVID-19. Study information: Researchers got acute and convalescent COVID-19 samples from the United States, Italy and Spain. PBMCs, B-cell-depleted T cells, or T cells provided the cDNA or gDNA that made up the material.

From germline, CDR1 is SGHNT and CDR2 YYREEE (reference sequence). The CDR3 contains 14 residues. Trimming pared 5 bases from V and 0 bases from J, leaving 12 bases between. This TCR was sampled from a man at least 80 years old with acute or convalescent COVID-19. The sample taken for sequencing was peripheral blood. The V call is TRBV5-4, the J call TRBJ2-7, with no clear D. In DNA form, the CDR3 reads TGTGCCAGCAGTCTGGAGAGGAGCTCCTACGAGCAGTACTTC. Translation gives CASSLERSSYEQYF. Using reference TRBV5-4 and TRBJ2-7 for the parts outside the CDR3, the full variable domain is ETGVTQSPTHLIKTRGQQVTLRCSSQSGHNTVSWYQQALGQGPQFIFQYYREEENGRGNFPPRFSGLQFPNYSSELNVNALELDDSALYLCASSLERSSYEQYFGPGTRLTVT.